Below are 29 T cell receptor beta chains sequenced from a single sample in a study of T cells in Graves' hyperthyroidism and ophthalmopathy (dated by TCRdb to the late 2010s). Library preparation employed multiplex PCR. Reads for this sample came from an Illumina HiSeq 2000. The TCR beta CDR3 regions were amplified from RNA transcripts. For the first round of RT-PCR on the TCR CDR3, the HTBI primer set was used together with the Qiagen OneStep RT-PCR kit. In-frame beta chains were kept once TCRdb had trimmed the public reads at Q25 with fastp and called clones with MiXCR. Rows with a matching CDR3 protein are joined into one entry that keeps the most common DNA and genes. Counted in this sample were about 840,000 distinct CDR3 sequences; roughly 40% of them appeared once. Roughly 8.3% of the sample comes from the top ten. Material for sequencing was blood. These receptors all come from a man younger than 35 with Graves' hyperthyroidism.

Remarks on this clonotype: Given a much more abundant clone one base away, this may be a read error. The chain couples TRBV7-2 to TRBJ1-3; D is ambiguous. With 6 bases removed from V and 2 bases from J, the gap between germline ends came to 11 bases. Germline V gene lookup returns CDR1 SGHTA and CDR2 FQGNSA. The CDR3 runs to 14 residues. CDR3 coding DNA: TGTGCCAGCAGTGGCCCTAGGGCTGGAAACACCATATATTTT. This encodes CASSGPRAGNTIYF.

This clonotype appeared a few times. V is TRBV6-5 and J is TRBJ2-7; 7 positions match TRBD1. CDR1 and CDR2 from the germline V gene are MNHEY and SVGAGI. V dropped 6 bases and J dropped 6; count of bases not matched to a gene: 8. The CDR3 is 13 residues long. CDR3 in amino acids: CASSRDREGEQYF. The CDR3 nucleotides are TGTGCCAGCAGCCGGGACAGAGAGGGCGAGCAGTACTTC.

This clonotype has just a few counts. The rearrangement joins TRBV20-1 to TRBJ2-2; D is unresolved. Trimming pared 4 bases from V and 0 bases from J, leaving 9 bases between. The CDR3 contains 14 residues. Germline lookup yields CDR1 DFQATT and CDR2 SNEGSKA (reference sequence). The CDR3 spells CSAKAGTNTGELFF. The CDR3 nucleotides read TGCAGTGCTAAGGCCGGAACGAACACCGGGGAGCTGTTTTTT.

The rearrangement joins TRBV25-1 to TRBJ2-1; tentatively, D is TRBD1 or TRBD2 (6 bases each). CDR3 length: 13 residues. The V gene's germline CDR1 is MGHDK and CDR2 SYGVNS. The V end was cut by 10 bases, the J end by 6 bases, with 16 bases between. DNA for the CDR3: TGTGCCACCCTGGCCAAGGGGGGCAATGAGCAGTTCTTC. Protein: CATLAKGGNEQFF.

This clonotype was detected only a few times. CDR3 bases: TGTGCCAGCAGCTGGTCTTCGGTTGAGGCAGGACAGCCCCAGCATTTT. It yields the protein CASSWSSVEAGQPQHF. J is TRBJ1-5 and V is TRBV7-8; D is unresolved. V dropped 4 bases and J dropped 7 bases, with 20 bases sitting between them. The germline CDR1 and CDR2 sequences are SGHVS and FQNEAQ. There are 16 residues in the CDR3.

Worth noting for this clonotype: Sequence at one end of the junction differs from germline and may be a read error. The J gene is TRBJ1-6, the V gene TRBV10-3; D is possibly TRBD1 (6 bases). CDR3 length: 15 residues. Germline CDR1 ENHRY, CDR2 SYGVKD. CDR3 protein: CASSSLGGRGSPLHF. The CDR3 nucleotides are TGTGCCAGCAGTTCCCTGGGGGGGCGCGGTTCACCCCTCCACTTT.

This chain connects TRBV9 to TRBJ2-5; D remains unclear. V lost 2 bases, J lost 0 bases, and 11 bases lay in between. This CDR3 has 15 residues. Germline V lookup: CDR1 SGDLS, CDR2 YYNGEE. Here the CDR3 DNA reads TGTGCCAGCAGCGTTTTAAAGGGAAACCAAGAGACCCAGTACTTC. Translated, it gives CASSVLKGNQETQYF.

This clonotype was found once. No conserved phenylalanine or tryptophan ends this CDR3, so it is likely a read error. The chain is built from TRBV9 and TRBJ1-2; 9 bases are a match to TRBD1. Germline trimming cut 0 bases from V and 6 bases from J; bases unmatched to any gene: 6. Germline V CDR1 and CDR2: SGDLS, YYNGEE. The CDR3 length is 15 residues. This CDR3 is CASSVGQGGMDGYTS. The CDR3 region has the DNA TGTGCCAGCAGCGTAGGACAGGGGGGAATGGATGGCTACACCTCC.

The V and J genes are TRBV15 and TRBJ2-3; 7 bases are shared with TRBD2. The J segment lost 6 bases and the V segment lost 6 bases, leaving 9 bases of the junction unmatched. Germline V gene sequence: CDR1 LNHNV, CDR2 YYDKDF (reference sequence). The CDR3 consists of 14 residues. The chain's CDR3 is CATRPSGGVDTQYF. The CDR3 DNA is TGTGCCACCAGACCCTCGGGAGGAGTGGATACGCAGTATTTT.

Concerning this clonotype: A junction boundary mismatches the germline segment, possibly from a read error. The chain carries TRBV7-3 and TRBJ1-5, with a tentative D call TRBD1 (6 bases). The CDR3 is 16 amino acids. CDR1 is SGHTA and CDR2 is FQGTGA in the germline V gene. The CDR3 loop is CASSLTATGTLQPQHF. Written as DNA, the CDR3 is TGCGCCAGCAGCCTTACCGCTACCGGGACACTCCAGCCCCAGCATTTT.

J is TRBJ1-3 and V is TRBV11-2; D remains ambiguous. CDR3 length: 12 amino acids. The germline V gene encodes CDR1 SGHAT and CDR2 FQNNGV. V gave up 5 bases and J gave up 7 bases, with 9 bases separating them. The CDR3 DNA is TGTGCCAGCAGCGCTAAGGGTAACACCATATATTTT. Translation gives CASSAKGNTIYF.

This chain uses TRBV4-1 with TRBJ2-5, with D perhaps TRBD2 (5 bases). The germline V gene has CDR1 MGHRA and CDR2 YSYEKL. CDR3 length equals 13 residues. V lost 0 bases and J lost 4, with 6 bases in between. The CDR3 region is CASSQEEVETQYF. The CDR3 nucleotides read TGCGCCAGCAGCCAAGAGGAGGTAGAGACCCAGTACTTC.

This clonotype appeared many times. V and J are TRBV2 and TRBJ1-1; tentatively, D is TRBD1 (6 bases). V was clipped by 4 bases and J by 4 bases, with 13 bases between them. Germline values: CDR1 SNHLY, CDR2 FYNNEI. This CDR3 comprises 14 residues. The CDR3 sequence is CASSVGGYGTEAFF. CDR3 in DNA: TGTGCCAGCAGTGTAGGGGGATACGGCACTGAAGCTTTCTTT.

In this sample, this clonotype turned up many times. The gene calls are TRBV29-1 and TRBJ2-5; 11 nucleotides match TRBD2. J gave up 2 bases and V 7 bases, and 6 bases lay outside the gene matches. The CDR3 length is 14 residues. Germline CDR1 SQVTM, CDR2 ANQGSEA. CDR3 protein: CSGVSGRGQETQYF. Here the CDR3 DNA reads TGCAGCGGTGTTAGCGGGAGGGGGCAAGAGACCCAGTACTTC.

This clonotype was recorded a few times. This chain links TRBV2 with TRBJ1-3, with D maybe TRBD1 (6 bases). Germline loops: CDR1 SNHLY, CDR2 FYNNEI. The CDR3 contains 19 residues. The V end was cut by 1 base, the J end by 0 bases, with 19 bases between. For the CDR3, the DNA is TGTGCCAGCAGTGAAGACGATCCGGGACATCTCATCTCTGGAAACACCATATATTTT. Amino acids: CASSEDDPGHLISGNTIYF.

Worth noting for this clonotype: This could be a read error, since a much larger clone is one nucleotide away. The CDR3 here is CATSRERDSSCEQYF. CDR3 DNA: TGTGCCACCAGCAGAGAGAGGGACAGCTCCTGCGAGCAGTACTTC. The chain employs TRBV15 and TRBJ2-7; the match to TRBD1 covers 7 bases. This CDR3 comprises 15 residues. From germline, CDR1 is LNHNV and CDR2 YYDKDF (reference sequence).

The J gene is TRBJ1-1, the V gene TRBV29-1; a possible D gene is TRBD1 (5 bases). This CDR3 has 13 residues. Germline V gene data show CDR1 as SQVTM and CDR2 as ANQGSEA. V shed 6 bases and J shed 1 base, with 12 bases lying between them. CDR3 amino acids: CSVAAQGNTEAFF. The CDR3 DNA reads TGCAGCGTAGCGGCCCAGGGGAACACTGAAGCTTTCTTT. Supplemented by reference TRBV29-1 and TRBJ1-1, the full variable domain reads SAVISQKPSRDICQRGTSLTIQCQVDSQVTMMFWYRQQPGQSLTLIATANQGSEATYESGFVIDKFPISRPNLTFSTLTVSNMSPEDSSIYLCSVAAQGNTEAFFGQGTRLTVV.

This clonotype was recorded many times. This rearrangement joins TRBV20-1 to TRBJ1-1; D unclear. Germline values: CDR1 DFQATT, CDR2 SNEGSKA (reference sequence). This CDR3 has 14 residues. V gave up 3 bases and J gave up 3 bases, with 14 bases separating them. DNA of the CDR3: TGCAGTGCTAGTCCTAGCCCGGGGTACACTGAAGCTTTCTTT. Translated, it gives CSASPSPGYTEAFF.

This clonotype occurred a few times. V is TRBV6-5 and J is TRBJ2-7; 12 nucleotides agree with TRBD2. Per the germline V gene, CDR1 is MNHEY and CDR2 is SVGAGI. V gave up 7 bases and J gave up 2 bases; unmatched junction bases: 3. The CDR3 runs to 14 residues. Here the CDR3 reads CASTLAGGAYEQYF. CDR3 nucleotides: TGTGCCAGCACTCTAGCGGGGGGGGCCTACGAGCAGTACTTC.

This clonotype showed up many times. One end of the junction fails to match germline, which may point to a read error. The chain carries TRBV10-3 and TRBJ2-5; TRBD1 matches 7 bases. Germline CDR1 ENHRY, CDR2 SYGVKD. CDR3 length: 15 residues. CDR3 in DNA: TGTGCCAGCAGTGAAGTAAAGGGGGCGCAGGAGACCCAGTACTTC. This codes for CASSEVKGAQETQYF.

This clonotype was found a few times. V is TRBV7-9 and J is TRBJ2-7; D tentatively fits TRBD1 or TRBD2 (5 bases each). Germline CDR1 reads SEHNR; CDR2 reads FQNEAQ (reference sequence). V was cut by 4 bases and J by 4 bases, with 11 bases left in between. The CDR3 runs to 13 residues. This chain's CDR3 is CASSSGPGYEQYF. For the CDR3, the DNA is TGTGCCAGCAGCTCAGGGCCGGGATACGAGCAGTACTTC.

The CDR3 spells CASRKQGWDYEQYF. DNA of the CDR3: TGTGCCAGTAGAAAACAGGGGTGGGACTACGAGCAGTACTTC. V usage is TRBV19 and J usage is TRBJ2-7; TRBD1 agrees at 7 bases. Germline V gene sequence: CDR1 LNHDA, CDR2 SQIVND (reference sequence). This CDR3 contains 14 residues. Trimming cost V 6 bases and J 3 bases; bases outside gene matches: 8.

The rearrangement links TRBV11-2 to TRBJ2-5, with D uncertain. CDR1 is SGHAT and CDR2 is FQNNGV in the germline V gene. The CDR3 spans 12 residues. V was pared by 5 bases and J by 4 bases, with 8 bases between. Here the CDR3 reads CASSKAGETQYF. The CDR3, as DNA: TGTGCCAGCAGCAAAGCCGGAGAGACCCAGTACTTC.

The chain uses TRBV20-1 and TRBJ1-1; 8 positions agree with TRBD1. The CDR3 length is 18 residues. The ends lost 5 bases at V and 1 base at J; junction bases unmatched: 18. Germline V CDR1 and CDR2: DFQATT, SNEGSKA (reference sequence). The CDR3 DNA reads as TGCAGTGCTCTTCGGTTTGGGCAGGGGGCTTACAGGAACACTGAAGCTTTCTTT. Translation: CSALRFGQGAYRNTEAFF.

This clonotype occurred many times. J is TRBJ2-7 and V is TRBV2, with 9 bases lining up with TRBD1. This CDR3 has 15 residues. Germline V gene sequence: CDR1 SNHLY, CDR2 FYNNEI. V lost 6 bases to trimming and J lost 0 bases; unmatched junction nucleotides: 6. In nucleotides, the CDR3 is TGTGCCAGCAGGCAGTGGACAGGGGACTCCTACGAGCAGTACTTC. Translation: CASRQWTGDSYEQYF.

V gene TRBV7-8 combines with J gene TRBJ2-7; 9 bases are shared with TRBD1. Germline trimming cut 8 bases from V and 4 bases from J; bases unmatched to any gene: 9. The germline V gene encodes CDR1 SGHVS and CDR2 FQNEAQ. The CDR3 sequence is 14 residues long. Here the CDR3 DNA reads TGTGCCAGCTGCCCCGGGACAGGGATATACGAGCAGTACTTC. Residues: CASCPGTGIYEQYF. Together with reference TRBV7-8 and TRBJ2-7, the CDR3 gives the full variable domain: GAGVSQSPRYKVAKRGQDVALRCDPISGHVSLFWYQQALGQGPEFLTYFQNEAQLDKSGLPSDRFFAERPEGSVSTLKIQRTQQEDSAVYLCASCPGTGIYEQYFGPGTRLTVT.

As DNA, the CDR3 is TGTGCCAGCAGCCAAGGGCTAGCGGGGGTTTACGGGGAGCTGTTTTTT. It encodes CASSQGLAGVYGELFF. This rearrangement joins TRBV7-2 to TRBJ2-2; 10 nucleotides agree with TRBD2. CDR1 and CDR2 (germline): SGHTA, FQGNSA. Germline trimming cut 5 bases from V and 7 bases from J; bases unmatched to any gene: 10. CDR3 length: 16 residues.

Turning to this clonotype: This may come from a read error, since a much larger clone is one base off. V usage is TRBV24-1 and J usage is TRBJ2-5; 10 bases map to TRBD1. CDR1 KGHDR and CDR2 SFDVKD come from the germline V gene. The CDR3 has 16 amino acids. The CDR3 loop reads CATSDLRDRGQDTQYF. In DNA form, the CDR3 reads TGTGCCACCAGTGATCTCCGGGACAGGGGCCAAGACACCCAGTACTTC.

There are many counts of this clonotype. V and J are TRBV7-6 and TRBJ1-1, with 9 bases fitting TRBD1. Germline V gene sequence: CDR1 SGHVS, CDR2 FNYEAQ. The CDR3 length is 16 residues. V was pared by 5 bases and J by 8 bases, with 15 bases of the junction left unmatched. CDR3 sequence (DNA): TGTGCCAGCAGCGGTCCCGGGACAGGGTGGATGGAGGAAGCTTTCTTT. It translates to CASSGPGTGWMEEAFF.